These 8 T cell receptor beta chains were all obtained from the same sample, sequenced in a study of molecular identifiers for immune sequencing clone quantification (dated by TCRdb to between 2017 and 2018). Libraries were prepared through PCR. Reads for this sample came from an Illumina HiSeq 4000. TCRdb itself trimmed the public reads at Q25 with fastp, ran MiXCR and retained productive beta chains. Under each unique CDR3 protein, matching rows form one entry showing the most common genes and DNA. This sample gives hundreds of thousands of distinct CDR3 sequences in total; roughly a fifth of them show up just once. Approximately 0.8% of the sample is held by the ten biggest clonotypes. Sequenced sample: naive CD8+ T cells from blood, with Jurkat cell RNA spiked in. The cell subset or site label, read with the paper, signifies: FACS-sorted CD8+CD4-CCR7+CD45RA+ naive T cells. Receptors were obtained from a human donor in good health. Some libraries in this study had Jurkat cell RNA spiked in.

This clonotype appeared a few times. This chain uses TRBV30 with TRBJ1-5; unclear D gene. The CDR3 has 14 amino acids. V was shortened by 0 bases and J by 0 bases, with 6 bases between the two germline ends. Germline CDR1 and CDR2: GTSNPN and SVGIG (reference sequence). The CDR3 sequence: CAWSVGYSNQPQHF. The DNA of the CDR3 is TGTGCCTGGAGTGTCGGTTATAGCAATCAGCCCCAGCATTTT. The full variable domain, rest sourced from reference TRBV30 and TRBJ1-5, is SQTIHQWPATLVQPVGSPLSLECTVEGTSNPNLYWYRQAAGRGLQLLFYSVGIGQISSEVPQNLSASRPQDRQFILSSKKLLLSDSGFYLCAWSVGYSNQPQHFGDGTRLSIL.

The chain uses TRBV9 and TRBJ2-2; weak D call: TRBD1 (5 bases). V was cut by 0 bases and J by 3 bases, with 6 bases left in between. Germline V gene data show CDR1 as SGDLS and CDR2 as YYNGEE. The CDR3 runs 14 residues. The CDR3 DNA follows: TGTGCCAGCAGCGTAGAGGGGTACACCGGGGAGCTGTTTTTT. This translates into CASSVEGYTGELFF.

As for this clonotype: Since a much larger clone is just one base distant, this may be a read error. This rearrangement joins TRBV7-9 to TRBJ1-1; no clear D. Germline CDR1 and CDR2: SEHNR and FQNEAQ (reference sequence). V was trimmed by 4 bases and J by 7 bases, leaving 10 bases between them. The CDR3 loop spans 12 amino acids. In nucleotides, the CDR3 is TGTGCCAGCAGCTCTGTGATTTTTGAAGCTTTCTTT. Protein: CASSSVIFEAFF.

This clonotype was seen at least ten times. The chain employs TRBV14 and TRBJ2-2; the D gene is possibly TRBD2 (5 bases). The CDR3 totals 11 residues. V was cut by 6 bases and J by 6 bases, with 5 bases left in between. Looked up from germline, CDR1 is SGHDN and CDR2 is FVKESK. The CDR3 DNA is TGTGCCAGCAGGCGGGCCGGGGAGCTGTTTTTT. Its translation: CASRRAGELFF.

Turning to this clonotype: A much more abundant neighbour one base away suggests this may be a read error. This CDR3 fails to terminate in the conserved phenylalanine or tryptophan, so it likely reflects a read error. The CDR3 region is CASGPGTGRNTEAFS. CDR3 in DNA: TGTGCTAGTGGACCCGGGACAGGACGAAACACTGAAGCTTTCTCT. The chain recombines TRBV12-5 with TRBJ1-1; 8 nucleotides align to TRBD1. Germline V gene lookup returns CDR1 LGHNT and CDR2 FRNRAP. This CDR3 is built from 15 residues. Unmatched junction bases numbered 8, after V lost 6 bases and J lost 2 bases.

This clonotype occurred a few times. The rearrangement links TRBV14 to TRBJ1-1; D is undetermined. With 3 bases removed from V and 2 bases from J, the gap between germline ends came to 10 bases. CDR1 SGHDN and CDR2 FVKESK come from the germline V gene. There are 14 residues in the CDR3. Here the CDR3 DNA reads TGTGCCAGCAGCCACCACCCGACAAACACTGAAGCTTTCTTT. This gives the protein CASSHHPTNTEAFF.

The genes are TRBV11-2 and TRBJ2-3; D remains unclear. With 7 bases removed from V and 8 bases from J, the gap between germline ends came to 10 bases. Germline CDR1 and CDR2: SGHAT and FQNNGV. This CDR3 is built from 11 residues. DNA for the CDR3: TGTGCCAGCACCCCCGGTCGTACGCAGTATTTT. As protein: CASTPGRTQYF.

This clonotype appeared many times. This rearrangement joins TRBV28 to TRBJ2-3; D is undetermined. V was clipped by 5 bases and J by 0 bases, with 15 bases between them. This CDR3 comprises 16 residues. Germline V gene lookup returns CDR1 MDHEN and CDR2 SYDVKM. The CDR3 nucleotides are TGTGCCAGCAGTCCTCCCTGGACGGGTAGCACAGATACGCAGTATTTT. Its protein product is CASSPPWTGSTDTQYF.